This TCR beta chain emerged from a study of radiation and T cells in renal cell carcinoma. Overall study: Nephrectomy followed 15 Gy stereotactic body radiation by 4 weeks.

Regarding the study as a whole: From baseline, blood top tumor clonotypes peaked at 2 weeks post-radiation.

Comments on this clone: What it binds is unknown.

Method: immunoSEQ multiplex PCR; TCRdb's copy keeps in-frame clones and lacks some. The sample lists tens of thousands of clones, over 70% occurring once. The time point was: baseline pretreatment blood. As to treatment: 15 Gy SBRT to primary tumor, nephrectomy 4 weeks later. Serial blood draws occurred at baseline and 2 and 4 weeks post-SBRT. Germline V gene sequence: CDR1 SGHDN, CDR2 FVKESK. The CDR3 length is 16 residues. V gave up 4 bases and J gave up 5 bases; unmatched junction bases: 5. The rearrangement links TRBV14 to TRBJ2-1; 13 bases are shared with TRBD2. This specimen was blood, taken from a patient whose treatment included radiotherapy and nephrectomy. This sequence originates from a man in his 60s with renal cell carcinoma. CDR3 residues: CASSRRLAGGNNEQFF. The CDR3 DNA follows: TGTGCCAGCAGCCGACGACTAGCGGGGGGCAACAATGAGCAGTTCTTC. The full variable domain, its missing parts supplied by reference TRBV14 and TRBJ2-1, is EAGVTQFPSHSVIEKGQTVTLRCDPISGHDNLYWYRRVMGKEIKFLLHFVKESKQDESGMPNNRFLAERTGGTYSTLKVQPAELEDSGVYFCASSRRLAGGNNEQFFGPGTRLTVL.